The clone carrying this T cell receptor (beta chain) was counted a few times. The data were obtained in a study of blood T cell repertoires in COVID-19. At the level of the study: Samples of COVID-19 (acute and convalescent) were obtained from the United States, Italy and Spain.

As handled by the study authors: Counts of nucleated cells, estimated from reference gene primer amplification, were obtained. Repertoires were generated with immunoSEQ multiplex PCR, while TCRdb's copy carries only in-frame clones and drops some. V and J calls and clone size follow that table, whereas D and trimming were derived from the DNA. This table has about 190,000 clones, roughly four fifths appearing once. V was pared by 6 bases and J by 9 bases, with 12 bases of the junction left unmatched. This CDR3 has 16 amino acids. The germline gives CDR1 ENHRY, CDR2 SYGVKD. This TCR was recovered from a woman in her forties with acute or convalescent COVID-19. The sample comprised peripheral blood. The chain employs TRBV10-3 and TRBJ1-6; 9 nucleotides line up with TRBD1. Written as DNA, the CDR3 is TGTGCCATCAGCGCGACGGGACAGGGCGACGGTTCACCCCTCCACTTT. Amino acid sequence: CAISATGQGDGSPLHF.